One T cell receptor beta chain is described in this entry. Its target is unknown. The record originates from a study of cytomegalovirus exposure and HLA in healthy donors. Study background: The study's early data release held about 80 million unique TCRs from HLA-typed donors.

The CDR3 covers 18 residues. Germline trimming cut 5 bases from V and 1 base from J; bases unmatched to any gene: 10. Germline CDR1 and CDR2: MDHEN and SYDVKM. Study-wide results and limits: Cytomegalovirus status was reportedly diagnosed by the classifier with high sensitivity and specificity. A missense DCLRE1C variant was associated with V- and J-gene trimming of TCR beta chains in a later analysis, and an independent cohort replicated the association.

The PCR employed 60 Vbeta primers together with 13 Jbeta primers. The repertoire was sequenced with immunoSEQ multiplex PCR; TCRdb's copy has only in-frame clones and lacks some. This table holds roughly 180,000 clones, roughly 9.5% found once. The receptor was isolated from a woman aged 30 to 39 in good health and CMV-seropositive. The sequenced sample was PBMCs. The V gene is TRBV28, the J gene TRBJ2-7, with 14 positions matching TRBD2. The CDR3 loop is CASSPGGTSGSLSYEQYF. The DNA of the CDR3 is TGTGCCAGCAGTCCGGGCGGGACTAGCGGGAGTCTGTCCTACGAGCAGTACTTC.